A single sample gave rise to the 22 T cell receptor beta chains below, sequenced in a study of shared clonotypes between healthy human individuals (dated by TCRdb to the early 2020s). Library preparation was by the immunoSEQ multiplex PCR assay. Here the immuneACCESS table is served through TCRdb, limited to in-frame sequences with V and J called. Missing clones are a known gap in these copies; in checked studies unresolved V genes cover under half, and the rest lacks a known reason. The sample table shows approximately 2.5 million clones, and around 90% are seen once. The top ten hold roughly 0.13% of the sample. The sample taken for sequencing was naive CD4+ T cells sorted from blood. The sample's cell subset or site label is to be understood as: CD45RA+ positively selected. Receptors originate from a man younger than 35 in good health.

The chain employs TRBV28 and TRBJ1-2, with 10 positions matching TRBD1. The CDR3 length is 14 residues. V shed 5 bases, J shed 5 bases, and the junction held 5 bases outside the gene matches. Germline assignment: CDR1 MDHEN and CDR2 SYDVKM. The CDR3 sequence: CASSAPGQGYGYTF. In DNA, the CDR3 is TGTGCCAGCAGTGCCCCGGGACAGGGGTATGGCTACACCTTC.

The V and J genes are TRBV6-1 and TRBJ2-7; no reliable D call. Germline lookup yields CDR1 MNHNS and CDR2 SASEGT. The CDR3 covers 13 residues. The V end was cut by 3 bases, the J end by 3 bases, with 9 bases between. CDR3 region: CASSDGKVYEQYF. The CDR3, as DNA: TGTGCCAGCAGTGATGGTAAGGTCTACGAGCAGTACTTC.

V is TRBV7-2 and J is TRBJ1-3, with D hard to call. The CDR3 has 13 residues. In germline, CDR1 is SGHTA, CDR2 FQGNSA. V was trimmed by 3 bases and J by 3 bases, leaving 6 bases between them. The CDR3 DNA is TGTGCCAGCAGCTTCGACCGTGGAAACACCATATATTTT. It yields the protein CASSFDRGNTIYF. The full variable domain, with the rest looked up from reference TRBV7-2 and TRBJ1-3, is GAGVSQSPSNKVTEKGKDVELRCDPISGHTALYWYRQSLGQGLEFLIYFQGNSAPDKSGLPSDRFSAERTGGSVSTLTIQRTQQEDSAVYLCASSFDRGNTIYFGEGSWLTVV.

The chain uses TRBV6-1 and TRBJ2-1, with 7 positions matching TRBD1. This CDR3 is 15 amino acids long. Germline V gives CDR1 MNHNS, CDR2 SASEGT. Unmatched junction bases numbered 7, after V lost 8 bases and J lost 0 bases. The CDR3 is CASQRQGRSYNEQFF. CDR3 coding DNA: TGTGCCAGCCAAAGACAGGGTCGCTCCTACAATGAGCAGTTCTTC.

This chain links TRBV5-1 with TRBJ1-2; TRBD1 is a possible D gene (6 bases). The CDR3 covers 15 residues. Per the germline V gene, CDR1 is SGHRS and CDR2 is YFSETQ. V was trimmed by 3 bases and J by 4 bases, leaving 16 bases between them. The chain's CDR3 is CASSSLEGGGYGYTF. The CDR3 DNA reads TGCGCCAGCAGCTCCTTAGAAGGGGGAGGCTATGGCTACACCTTC.

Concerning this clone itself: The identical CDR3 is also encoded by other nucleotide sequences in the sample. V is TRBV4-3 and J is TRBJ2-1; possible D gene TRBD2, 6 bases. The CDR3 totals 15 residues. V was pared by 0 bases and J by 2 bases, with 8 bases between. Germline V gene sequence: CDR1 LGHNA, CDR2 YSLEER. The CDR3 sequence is CASSQEGLTYNEQFF. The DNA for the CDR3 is TGCGCCAGCAGCCAAGAGGGACTTACCTACAATGAGCAGTTCTTC.

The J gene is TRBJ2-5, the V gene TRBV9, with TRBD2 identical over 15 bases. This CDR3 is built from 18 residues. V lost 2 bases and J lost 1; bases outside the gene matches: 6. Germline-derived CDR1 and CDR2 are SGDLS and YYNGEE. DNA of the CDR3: TGTGCCAGCAGCGTTGGGACTAGCGGGAGGCCGGGCCAAGAGACCCAGTACTTC. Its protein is CASSVGTSGRPGQETQYF.

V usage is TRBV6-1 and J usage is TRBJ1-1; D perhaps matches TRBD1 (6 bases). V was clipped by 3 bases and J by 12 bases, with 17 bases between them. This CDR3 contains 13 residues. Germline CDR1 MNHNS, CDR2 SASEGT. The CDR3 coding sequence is TGTGCCAGCAGTGACCTCGACAGGCGAGTGTCTTTCTTT. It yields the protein CASSDLDRRVSFF.

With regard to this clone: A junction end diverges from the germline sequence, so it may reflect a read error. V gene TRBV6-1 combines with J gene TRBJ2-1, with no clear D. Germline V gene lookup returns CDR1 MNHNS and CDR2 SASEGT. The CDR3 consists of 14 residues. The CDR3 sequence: CASSVLGSNNEQFF. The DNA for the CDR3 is TGTGCCAGCAGTGTCCTGGGCTCCAACAATGAGCAGTTCTTC.

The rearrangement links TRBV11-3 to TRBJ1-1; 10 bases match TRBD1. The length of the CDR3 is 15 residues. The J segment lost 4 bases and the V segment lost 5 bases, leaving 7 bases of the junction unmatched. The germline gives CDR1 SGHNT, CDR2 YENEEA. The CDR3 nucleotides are TGTGCCAGCAGCCCGGGACAGGGGATGAGCACTGAAGCTTTCTTT. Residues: CASSPGQGMSTEAFF.

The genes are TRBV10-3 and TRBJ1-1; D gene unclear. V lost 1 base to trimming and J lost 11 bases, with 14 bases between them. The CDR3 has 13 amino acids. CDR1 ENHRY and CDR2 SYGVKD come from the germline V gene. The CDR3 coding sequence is TGTGCCATCAGTGAGTATGGCGGTATACAGGCTTTCTTT. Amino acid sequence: CAISEYGGIQAFF.

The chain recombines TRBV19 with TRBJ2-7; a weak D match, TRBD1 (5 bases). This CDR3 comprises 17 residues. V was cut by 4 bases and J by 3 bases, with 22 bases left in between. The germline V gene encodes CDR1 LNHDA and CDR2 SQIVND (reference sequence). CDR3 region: CASSTWLGPRKFYEQYF. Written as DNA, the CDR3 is TGTGCCAGTAGTACATGGTTGGGGCCCAGAAAGTTCTACGAGCAGTACTTC.

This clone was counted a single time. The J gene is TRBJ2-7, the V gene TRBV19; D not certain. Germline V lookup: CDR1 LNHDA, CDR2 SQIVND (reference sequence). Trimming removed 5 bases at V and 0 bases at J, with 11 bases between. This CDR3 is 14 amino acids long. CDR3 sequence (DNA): TGTGCCAGTAGTTCGACGGTGAGCTCCTACGAGCAGTACTTC. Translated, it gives CASSSTVSSYEQYF.

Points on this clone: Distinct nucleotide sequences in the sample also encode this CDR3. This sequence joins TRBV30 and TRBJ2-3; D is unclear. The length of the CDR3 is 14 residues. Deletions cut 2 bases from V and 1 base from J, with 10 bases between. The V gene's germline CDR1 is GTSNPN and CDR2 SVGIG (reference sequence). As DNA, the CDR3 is TGTGCCTGGAGTTCCGGGTCTGGCACAGATACGCAGTATTTT. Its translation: CAWSSGSGTDTQYF.

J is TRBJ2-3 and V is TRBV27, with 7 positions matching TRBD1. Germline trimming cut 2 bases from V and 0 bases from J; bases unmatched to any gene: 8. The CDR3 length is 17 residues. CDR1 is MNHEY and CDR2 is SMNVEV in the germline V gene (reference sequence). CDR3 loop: CASSLMLGGPSTDTQYF. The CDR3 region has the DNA TGTGCCAGCAGTTTAATGTTAGGGGGCCCTAGCACAGATACGCAGTATTTT.

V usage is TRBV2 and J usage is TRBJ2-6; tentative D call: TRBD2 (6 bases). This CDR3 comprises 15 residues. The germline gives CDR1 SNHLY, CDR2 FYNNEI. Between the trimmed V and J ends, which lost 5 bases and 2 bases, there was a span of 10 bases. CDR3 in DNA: TGTGCCAGCAGTCTGGGGGGTCCTGGGGCCAACGTCCTGACTTTC. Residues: CASSLGGPGANVLTF.

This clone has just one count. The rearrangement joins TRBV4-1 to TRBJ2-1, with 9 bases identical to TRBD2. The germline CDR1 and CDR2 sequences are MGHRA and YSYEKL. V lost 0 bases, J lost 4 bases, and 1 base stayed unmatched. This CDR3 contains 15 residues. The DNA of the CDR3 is TGCGCCAGCAGCCAAGAAGCGGGGGGTTACAATGAGCAGTTCTTC. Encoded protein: CASSQEAGGYNEQFF.

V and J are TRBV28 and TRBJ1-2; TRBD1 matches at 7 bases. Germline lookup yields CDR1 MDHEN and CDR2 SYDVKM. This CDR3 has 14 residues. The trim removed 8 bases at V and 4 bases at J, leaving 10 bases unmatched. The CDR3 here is CASHPPGGSYGYTF. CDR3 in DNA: TGTGCCAGCCATCCCCCAGGGGGTAGCTATGGCTACACCTTC.

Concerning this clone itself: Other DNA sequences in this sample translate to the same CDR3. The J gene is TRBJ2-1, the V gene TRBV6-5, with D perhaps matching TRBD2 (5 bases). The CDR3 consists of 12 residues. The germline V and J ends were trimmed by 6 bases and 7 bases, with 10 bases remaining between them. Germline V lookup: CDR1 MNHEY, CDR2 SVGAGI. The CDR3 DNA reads TGTGCCAGCAGCCCCGGGGAGAATGAGCAGTTCTTC. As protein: CASSPGENEQFF.

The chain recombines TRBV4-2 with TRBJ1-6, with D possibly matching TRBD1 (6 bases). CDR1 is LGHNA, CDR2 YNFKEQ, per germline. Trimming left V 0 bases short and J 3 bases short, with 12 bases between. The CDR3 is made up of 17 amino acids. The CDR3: CASSQEGGRSYNSPLHF. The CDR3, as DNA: TGTGCCAGCAGCCAAGAAGGGGGACGGAGCTATAATTCACCCCTCCACTTT.

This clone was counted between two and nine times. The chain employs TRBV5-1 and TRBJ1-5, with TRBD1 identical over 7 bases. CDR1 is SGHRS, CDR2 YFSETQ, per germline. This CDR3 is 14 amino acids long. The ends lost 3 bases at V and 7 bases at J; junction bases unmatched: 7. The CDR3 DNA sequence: TGCGCCAGCAGCTCCACAGGGGTAGACCAGCCCCAGCATTTT. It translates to CASSSTGVDQPQHF.

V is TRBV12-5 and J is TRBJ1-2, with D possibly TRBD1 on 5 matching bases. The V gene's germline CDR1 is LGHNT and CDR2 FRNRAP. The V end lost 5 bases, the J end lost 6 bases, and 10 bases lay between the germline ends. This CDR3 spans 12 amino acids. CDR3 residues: CASGPDTDGYTF. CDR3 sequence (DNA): TGTGCTAGTGGTCCGGACACAGATGGCTACACCTTC.